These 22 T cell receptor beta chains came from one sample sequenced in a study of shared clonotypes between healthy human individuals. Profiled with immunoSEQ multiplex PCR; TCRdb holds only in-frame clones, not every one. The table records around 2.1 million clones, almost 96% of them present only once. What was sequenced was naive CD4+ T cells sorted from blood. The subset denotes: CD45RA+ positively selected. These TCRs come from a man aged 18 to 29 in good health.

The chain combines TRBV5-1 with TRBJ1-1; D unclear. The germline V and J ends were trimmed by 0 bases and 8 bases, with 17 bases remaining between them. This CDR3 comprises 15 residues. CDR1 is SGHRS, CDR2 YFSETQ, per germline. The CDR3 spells CASSLEGSVFQEAFF. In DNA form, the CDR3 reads TGCGCCAGCAGCTTGGAGGGATCGGTGTTCCAGGAAGCTTTCTTT.

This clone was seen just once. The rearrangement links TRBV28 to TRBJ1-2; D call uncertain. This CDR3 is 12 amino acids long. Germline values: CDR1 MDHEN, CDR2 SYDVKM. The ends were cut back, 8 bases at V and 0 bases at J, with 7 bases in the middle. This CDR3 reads CASYVSNYGYTF. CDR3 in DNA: TGTGCCAGCTACGTGTCTAACTATGGCTACACCTTC.

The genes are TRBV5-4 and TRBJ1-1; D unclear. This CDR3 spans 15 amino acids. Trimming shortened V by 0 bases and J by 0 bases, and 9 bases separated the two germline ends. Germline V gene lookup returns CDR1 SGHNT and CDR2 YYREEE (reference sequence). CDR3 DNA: TGTGCCAGCAGCTTGGCCGGACTCCTGAACACTGAAGCTTTCTTT. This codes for CASSLAGLLNTEAFF. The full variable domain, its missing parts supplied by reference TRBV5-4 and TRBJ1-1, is ETGVTQSPTHLIKTRGQQVTLRCSSQSGHNTVSWYQQALGQGPQFIFQYYREEENGRGNFPPRFSGLQFPNYSSELNVNALELDDSALYLCASSLAGLLNTEAFFGQGTRLTVV.

DNA for the CDR3: TGTGCCAGCGGCACGTGCGGGACACTTTATAGCAATCAGCCCCAGCATTTT. It codes for CASGTCGTLYSNQPQHF. The genes are TRBV11-3 and TRBJ1-5; D may be TRBD1 (6 bases). This CDR3 contains 17 residues. CDR1 is SGHNT and CDR2 is YENEEA in the germline V gene. Trimming left V 8 bases short and J 0 bases short, with 20 bases between.

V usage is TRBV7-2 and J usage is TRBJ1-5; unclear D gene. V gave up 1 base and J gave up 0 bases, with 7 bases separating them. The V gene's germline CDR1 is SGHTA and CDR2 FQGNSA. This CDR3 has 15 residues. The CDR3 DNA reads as TGTGCCAGCAGCTTAGAACTTTATAGCAATCAGCCCCAGCATTTT. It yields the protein CASSLELYSNQPQHF.

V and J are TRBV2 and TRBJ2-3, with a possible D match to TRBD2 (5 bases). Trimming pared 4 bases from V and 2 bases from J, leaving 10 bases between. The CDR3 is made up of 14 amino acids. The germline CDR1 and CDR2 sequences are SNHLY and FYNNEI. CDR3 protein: CASSAGLHTDTQYF. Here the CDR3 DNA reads TGTGCCAGCAGTGCGGGGTTACACACAGATACGCAGTATTTT.

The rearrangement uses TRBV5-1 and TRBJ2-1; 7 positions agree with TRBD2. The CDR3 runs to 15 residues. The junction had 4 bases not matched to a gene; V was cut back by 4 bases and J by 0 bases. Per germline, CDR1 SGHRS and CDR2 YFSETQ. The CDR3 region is CASSAASGSYNEQFF. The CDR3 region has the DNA TGCGCCAGCAGCGCCGCTAGCGGCTCCTACAATGAGCAGTTCTTC.

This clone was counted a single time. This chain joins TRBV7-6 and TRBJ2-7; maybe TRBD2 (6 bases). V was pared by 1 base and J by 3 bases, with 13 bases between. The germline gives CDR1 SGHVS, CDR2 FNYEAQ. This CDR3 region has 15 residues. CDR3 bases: TGTGCCAGCAGCTTAGAGCGGGCCAATAACTACGAGCAGTACTTC. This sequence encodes CASSLERANNYEQYF.

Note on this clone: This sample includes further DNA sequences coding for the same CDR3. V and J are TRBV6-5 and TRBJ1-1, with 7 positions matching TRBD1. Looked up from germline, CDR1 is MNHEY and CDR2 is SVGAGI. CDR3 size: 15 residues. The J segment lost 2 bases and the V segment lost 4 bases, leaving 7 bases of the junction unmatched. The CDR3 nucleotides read TGTGCCAGCAGTTCGACAGGGAGAGGAAACACTGAAGCTTTCTTT. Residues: CASSSTGRGNTEAFF.

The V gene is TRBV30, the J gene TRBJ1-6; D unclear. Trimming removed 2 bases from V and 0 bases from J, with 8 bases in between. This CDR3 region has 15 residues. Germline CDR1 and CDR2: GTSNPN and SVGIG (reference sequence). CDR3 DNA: TGTGCCTGGAGTACCTCAGGCTCCTATAATTCACCCCTCCACTTT. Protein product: CAWSTSGSYNSPLHF.

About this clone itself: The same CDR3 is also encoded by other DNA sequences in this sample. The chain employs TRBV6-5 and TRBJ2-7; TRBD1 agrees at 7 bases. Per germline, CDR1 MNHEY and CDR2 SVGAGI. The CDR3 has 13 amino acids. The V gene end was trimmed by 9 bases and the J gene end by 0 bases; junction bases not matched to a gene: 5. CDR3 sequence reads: CASSRGSSYEQYF. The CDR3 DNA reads TGTGCCAGTAGCAGGGGGAGCTCCTACGAGCAGTACTTC.

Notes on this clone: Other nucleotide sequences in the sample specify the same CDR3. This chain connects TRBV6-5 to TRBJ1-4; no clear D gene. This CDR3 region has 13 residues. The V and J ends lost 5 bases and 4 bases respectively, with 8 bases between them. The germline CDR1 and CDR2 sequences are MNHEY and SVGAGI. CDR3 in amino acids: CASSRGVNEKLFF. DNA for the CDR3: TGTGCCAGCAGTCGGGGTGTTAATGAAAAACTGTTTTTT.

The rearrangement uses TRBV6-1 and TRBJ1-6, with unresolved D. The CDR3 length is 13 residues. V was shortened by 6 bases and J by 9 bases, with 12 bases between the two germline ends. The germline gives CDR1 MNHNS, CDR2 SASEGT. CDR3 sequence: CASSPVPASPLHF. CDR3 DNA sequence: TGTGCCAGCAGCCCCGTACCCGCTTCACCCCTCCACTTT.

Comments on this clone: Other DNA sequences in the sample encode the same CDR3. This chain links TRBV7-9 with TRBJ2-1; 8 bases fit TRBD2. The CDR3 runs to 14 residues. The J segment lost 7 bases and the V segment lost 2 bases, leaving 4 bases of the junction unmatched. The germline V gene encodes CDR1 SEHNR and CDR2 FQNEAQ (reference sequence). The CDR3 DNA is TGTGCCAGCAGCTTAACTAGCGGAGGTAATGAGCAGTTCTTC. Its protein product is CASSLTSGGNEQFF.

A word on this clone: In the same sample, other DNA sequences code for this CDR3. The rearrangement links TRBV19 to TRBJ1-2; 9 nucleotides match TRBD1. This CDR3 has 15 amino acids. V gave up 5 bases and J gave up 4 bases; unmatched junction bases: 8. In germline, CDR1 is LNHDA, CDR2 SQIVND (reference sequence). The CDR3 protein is CASSSPGQGSYGYTF. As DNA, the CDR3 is TGTGCCAGTAGTTCGCCGGGACAGGGAAGCTATGGCTACACCTTC.

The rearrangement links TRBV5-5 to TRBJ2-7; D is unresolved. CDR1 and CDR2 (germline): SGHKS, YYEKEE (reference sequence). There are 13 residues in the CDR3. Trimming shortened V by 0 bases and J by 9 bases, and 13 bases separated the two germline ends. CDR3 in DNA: TGTGCCAGCAGCTTGGAGCAGACTGGATGGCAGTACTTC. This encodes CASSLEQTGWQYF.

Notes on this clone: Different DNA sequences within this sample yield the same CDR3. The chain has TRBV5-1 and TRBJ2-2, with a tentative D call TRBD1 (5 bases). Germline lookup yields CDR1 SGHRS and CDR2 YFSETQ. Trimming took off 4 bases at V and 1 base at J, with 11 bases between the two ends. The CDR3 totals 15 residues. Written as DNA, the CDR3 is TGCGCCAGCAGCCGCCGAACAGGGAACACCGGGGAGCTGTTTTTT. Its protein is CASSRRTGNTGELFF.

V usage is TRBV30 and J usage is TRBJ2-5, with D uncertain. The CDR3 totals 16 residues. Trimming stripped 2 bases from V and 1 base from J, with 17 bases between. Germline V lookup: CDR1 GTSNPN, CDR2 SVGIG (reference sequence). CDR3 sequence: CAWSQSGPPPQETQYF. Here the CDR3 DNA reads TGTGCCTGGAGTCAGTCCGGCCCTCCTCCCCAAGAGACCCAGTACTTC.

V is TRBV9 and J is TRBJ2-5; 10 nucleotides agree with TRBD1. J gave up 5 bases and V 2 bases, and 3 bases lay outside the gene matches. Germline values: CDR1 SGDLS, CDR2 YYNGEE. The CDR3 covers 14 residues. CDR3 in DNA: TGTGCCAGCAGCGTCGGACAGGGGGACGAGACCCAGTACTTC. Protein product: CASSVGQGDETQYF.

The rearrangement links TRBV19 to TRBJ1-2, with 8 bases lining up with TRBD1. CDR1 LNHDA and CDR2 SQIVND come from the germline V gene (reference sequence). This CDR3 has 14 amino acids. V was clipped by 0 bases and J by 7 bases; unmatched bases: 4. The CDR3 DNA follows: TGTGCCAGTAGTATAGACCAGGGGGCGCTTGGCTACACCTTC. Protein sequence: CASSIDQGALGYTF.

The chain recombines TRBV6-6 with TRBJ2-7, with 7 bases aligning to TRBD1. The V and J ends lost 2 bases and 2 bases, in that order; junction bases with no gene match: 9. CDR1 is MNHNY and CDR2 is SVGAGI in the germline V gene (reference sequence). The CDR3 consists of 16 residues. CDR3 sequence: CASSYLGQGDPYEQYF. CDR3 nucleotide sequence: TGTGCCAGCAGTTACCTAGGGCAGGGGGACCCCTACGAGCAGTACTTC.

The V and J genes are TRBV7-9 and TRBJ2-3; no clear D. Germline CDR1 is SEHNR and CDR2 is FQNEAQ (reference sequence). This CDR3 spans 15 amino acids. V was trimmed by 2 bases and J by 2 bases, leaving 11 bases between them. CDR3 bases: TGTGCCAGCAGCTTATCCAGGATCACCACAGATACGCAGTATTTT. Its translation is CASSLSRITTDTQYF.